This T cell receptor beta chain originates from a study of blood T cell repertoires in COVID-19. V lost 2 bases and J lost 5; bases outside the gene matches: 7. The length of the CDR3 is 14 residues. Germline CDR1 and CDR2: SGHDT and YYEEEE. Libraries were prepared by immunoSEQ multiplex PCR; TCRdb keeps only in-frame clonotypes and omits some of them. The sample lists just over 650,000 clones; 70% to 90% were seen once. The TCR sequence derives from a woman under 30 with acute or convalescent COVID-19. The chain has TRBV5-6 and TRBJ2-7; 7 bases fit TRBD2. The sequenced material came from peripheral blood. This chain's CDR3 is CASSFGIGGDEQYF. As DNA, the CDR3 is TGTGCCAGCAGCTTCGGAATTGGGGGGGACGAGCAGTACTTC.